The T cell receptor (beta chain) described here comes from a study of T-cell reconstitution after alpha-beta-depleted transplantation in children. Whole-study results and caveats: Newly generated T cells supplied most T-cell counts and diversity one year post-transplant. Reportedly, only several hundred clones from non-depleted graft cells drove alpha-beta T-cell counts at about two months. The high TCRbeta diversity at day 60 in some patients came from surviving recipient T cells and thymic progenitors.

Germline CDR1 reads SQVTM; CDR2 reads ANQGSEA. V gave up 7 bases and J gave up 1 base, with 5 bases separating them. The CDR3 contains 11 residues. In this sample, this clonotype turned up many times. Its antigen is undetermined. As it was prepared, the TCRbeta library received unique molecular identifiers. TCRdb redid the calling of the PCR reads with MiXCR, one entry per CDR3 protein. The sample consists of approximately 500,000 distinct CDR3 sequences, over 9.5% of them appearing once. The sample consisted of PBMCs, taken before TCRalphabeta/CD19-depleted stem cell transplant. This receptor was identified in a child aged 2 to 10 with inherited bone marrow failure, due to receive a stem cell transplant. The chain is built from TRBV29-1 and TRBJ2-4, with D uncertain. CDR3 in amino acids: CSARAKNIQYF. CDR3 DNA: TGCAGCGCTAGGGCCAAAAACATTCAGTACTTC.